The present T cell receptor beta chain was sequenced within a study of early stage breast cancer tumors. Whole-study findings and limits: Enriched TCRB sequences shared across patients were mostly commonly generated sequences. Tumors had approximately 2.5-fold higher T cell density than normal breast. Tumor and normal breast were distinguished via blood comparison in about 90% of the 16 patients. Bulk DNA sequencing of unsorted cells missed chain pairing and markers.

Notes on this clone: The target antigen is unknown.

The CDR3 loop spans 13 amino acids. Germline CDR1 is SGHRS and CDR2 is YFSETQ. Trimming stripped 3 bases from V and 8 bases from J, with 11 bases between. Measured with immunoSEQ multiplex PCR; TCRdb has only the in-frame clones, and not every one. Here the sample spans more than 55,000 clones, over 80% being singletons. This chain joins TRBV5-1 and TRBJ1-4; a possible D gene is TRBD1 (5 bases). This receptor was obtained from a person aged 35-50 years with breast cancer. The sequenced sample consisted of blood. CDR3 DNA: TGCGCCAGCAGCTCACTCAGGGACGAAAAACTGTTTTTT. This sequence encodes CASSSLRDEKLFF.